This is a list of T cell receptor beta chains from one sample in a study of radiation and T cells in renal cell carcinoma. Measured with immunoSEQ multiplex PCR; TCRdb has only the in-frame clones, and not every one. Among about 170,000 clones listed, roughly 90% were seen once. The sequencing used blood, collected from a patient whose treatment included radiotherapy and nephrectomy. The receptors derive from a woman between 50 and 59 years old with renal cell carcinoma. CDR3s include the opening cysteine and the closing phenylalanine or tryptophan. Each record gives: J gene, V gene, CDR3 protein.

TRBJ2-5	TRBV18	CASSLQETQYF
TRBJ1-4	TRBV11-2	CASSSIRGKEEKLFF
TRBJ1-5	TRBV7-8	CASSWGGASLQPQHF
TRBJ2-1	TRBV6-1	CASSEVGGFSSYNEQFF
TRBJ2-5	TRBV7-7	CASSSNPGGETQYF
TRBJ2-7	TRBV7-2	CASSAGGTSGYEQYF
TRBJ1-2	TRBV28	CASRSVTAYGYTF
TRBJ1-3	TRBV7-9	CASSLVIGNTIYF
TRBJ1-5	TRBV5-6	CASSLWRVGNQPQHF
TRBJ1-2	TRBV6-1	CASSEIVGNGYTF
TRBJ1-5	TRBV19	CASSPGRHEFYQPQHF
TRBJ1-2	TRBV6-5	CASSYLTGPNYGYTF
TRBJ2-2	TRBV7-2	CASSLLAAYTGELFF
TRBJ1-2	TRBV30	CAWSTGIDYGYTF
TRBJ1-6	TRBV6-1	CASRETGQGSPLHF
TRBJ1-1	TRBV7-3	CASSLNHMNTEAFF
TRBJ1-1	TRBV19	CASTPLGLNTEAFF
TRBJ1-1	TRBV10-3	CAINTQGVNTEAFF
TRBJ1-1	TRBV13	CASSALIEMNTEAFF
TRBJ2-3	TRBV5-1	CASSLTSGGAGADTQYF
TRBJ2-3	TRBV7-6	CASSLGSSGVSDTQYF
TRBJ1-5	TRBV6-4	CASRTTGNYSNQPQHF
TRBJ2-7	TRBV7-2	CASSLDRAAYEQYF
TRBJ1-4	TRBV7-9	CASSPGQGKDEKLFF
TRBJ1-1	TRBV19	CASRQSGGGISGTEAFF
TRBJ1-1	TRBV7-8	CASSARTGGNTEAFF
TRBJ1-5	TRBV2	CASGGDRGRDQPQHF
TRBJ2-4	TRBV19	CASSWQDVDIQYF
TRBJ2-7	TRBV18	CASSPGQGDEQYF
TRBJ2-3	TRBV11-3	CASSQEGGLIDTQYF
TRBJ1-2	TRBV29-1	CSVEKTGTGIYGYTF
TRBJ2-1	TRBV9	CASSPSGDAYNEQFF
TRBJ2-1	TRBV7-8	CASSPGTNNEQFF
TRBJ2-5	TRBV5-6	CASSSTSGAGETQYF
TRBJ2-6	TRBV25-1	CASGRGLGANVLTF